This TCR beta chain was sequenced during a study of CD8+ T cells in alopecia areata. Study-level background: Treated patients were dosed with oral tofacitinib, taking 5 to 10 mg twice daily. Study results and limitations: Possibly because of HLA-related factors, TCR sharing was less clear across patients than in mice. In scalp samples, resident alphabeta T cells of normal skin are also sequenced. The study found higher clonality in lesional than normal scalp, especially in alopecia totalis/universalis.

Extraction of RNA preceded its reverse transcription into cDNA, which served as the sequencing template. Measured with immunoSEQ multiplex PCR; TCRdb has only the in-frame clones, and not every one. Of fewer than 250,000 clones listed, about 60% are singletons. This CDR3 is 17 amino acids long. Germline V CDR1 and CDR2: SQVTM, ANQGSEA. Trimming took 2 bases from V and 2 from J; bases not matched to a gene: 10. Notes on this clone: The antigen remains unidentified.

The chain couples TRBV29-1 to TRBJ2-3, with 10 bases aligning to TRBD2. The source is a human donor with alopecia areata. The material sequenced was CD4+ T cells sorted from blood, taken at week 0. The CDR3 here is CSVELVAGGLYTDTQYF. CDR3 in DNA: TGCAGCGTTGAATTGGTAGCGGGGGGCCTCTACACAGATACGCAGTATTTT.